This TCR beta chain came from a study of blood T cell repertoires in COVID-19. The repertoire was sequenced with immunoSEQ multiplex PCR; TCRdb's copy has only in-frame clones and lacks some. The table has approximately 150,000 clones, around 85% seen once. The CDR3 is 16 amino acids. Germline V gene lookup returns CDR1 SGHTA and CDR2 FQGNSA. Trimming left V 7 bases short and J 3 bases short, with 18 bases between. The TCR comes from a woman between 70 and 85 years old with acute or convalescent COVID-19. The chain combines TRBV7-2 with TRBJ2-2; weak D call: TRBD1 (5 bases). Sequenced sample: peripheral blood. CDR3 coding DNA: TGTGCCAGCACCCCAGCTTGGGCAGGGTACACCGGGGAGCTGTTTTTT. As protein: CASTPAWAGYTGELFF.